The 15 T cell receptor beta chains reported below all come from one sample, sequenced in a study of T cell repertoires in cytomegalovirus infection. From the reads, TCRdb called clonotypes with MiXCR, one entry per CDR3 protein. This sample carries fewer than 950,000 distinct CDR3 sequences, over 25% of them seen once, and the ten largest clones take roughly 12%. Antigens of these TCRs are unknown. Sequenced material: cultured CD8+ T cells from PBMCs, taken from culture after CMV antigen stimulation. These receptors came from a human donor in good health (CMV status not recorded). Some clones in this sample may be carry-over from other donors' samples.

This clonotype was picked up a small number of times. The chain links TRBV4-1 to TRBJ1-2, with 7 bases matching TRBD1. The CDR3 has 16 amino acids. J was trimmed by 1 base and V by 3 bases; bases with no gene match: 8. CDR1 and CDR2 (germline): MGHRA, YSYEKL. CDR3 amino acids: CASSHADRVDNYGYTF. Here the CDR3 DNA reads TGCGCCAGCAGCCATGCTGACAGGGTCGATAACTATGGCTACACCTTC.

The CDR3 here is CASGPHGREGGYTF. DNA for the CDR3: TGTGCTAGTGGCCCGCACGGACGTGAGGGTGGCTACACCTTC. This chain links TRBV12-5 with TRBJ1-2, with D unclear. CDR3 length equals 14 residues. V was cut by 6 bases and J by 7 bases, with 18 bases left in between. CDR1 and CDR2 (germline): LGHNT, FRNRAP.

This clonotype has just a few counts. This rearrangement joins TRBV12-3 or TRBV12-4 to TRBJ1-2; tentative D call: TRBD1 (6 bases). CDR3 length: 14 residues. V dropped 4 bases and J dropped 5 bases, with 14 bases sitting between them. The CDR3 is CASSSGARPYGYTF. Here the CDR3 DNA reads TGTGCCAGCAGTTCAGGGGCCCGCCCGTATGGCTACACCTTC.

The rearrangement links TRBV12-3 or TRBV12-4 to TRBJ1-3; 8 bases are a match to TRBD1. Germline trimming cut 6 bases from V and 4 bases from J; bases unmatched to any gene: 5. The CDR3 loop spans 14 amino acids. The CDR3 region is CASSRTGLGNTIYF. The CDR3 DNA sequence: TGTGCCAGCAGCCGGACAGGGCTAGGAAACACCATATATTTT.

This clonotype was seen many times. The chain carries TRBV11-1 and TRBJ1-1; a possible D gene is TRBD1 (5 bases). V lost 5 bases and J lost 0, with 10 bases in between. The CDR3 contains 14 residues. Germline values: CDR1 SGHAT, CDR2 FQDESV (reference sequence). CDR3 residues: CASSRQTMNTEAFF. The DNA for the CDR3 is TGTGCCAGCAGCCGACAGACAATGAACACTGAAGCTTTCTTT.

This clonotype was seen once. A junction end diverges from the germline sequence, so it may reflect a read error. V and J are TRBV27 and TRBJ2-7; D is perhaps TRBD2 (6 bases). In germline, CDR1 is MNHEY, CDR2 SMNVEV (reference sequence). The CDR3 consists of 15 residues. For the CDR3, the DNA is TGTGCCAACAGTTTTTACGGGGGTGTTTCCTACGAGCAGTACTTC. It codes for CANSFYGGVSYEQYF.

The CDR3 loop is CASLGRGLKDYGYTF. The CDR3 DNA reads as TGTGCCAGCCTCGGGAGGGGGCTGAAGGACTATGGCTACACCTTC. The chain uses TRBV25-1 and TRBJ1-2; 7 bases map to TRBD1. Germline V gene data show CDR1 as MGHDK and CDR2 as SYGVNS. The trim removed 8 bases at V and 3 bases at J, leaving 12 bases unmatched. CDR3 length: 15 amino acids.

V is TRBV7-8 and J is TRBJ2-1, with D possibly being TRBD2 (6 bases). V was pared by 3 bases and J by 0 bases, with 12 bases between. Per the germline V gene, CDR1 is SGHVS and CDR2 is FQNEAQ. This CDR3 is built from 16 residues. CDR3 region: CASSFRGKSSYNEQFF. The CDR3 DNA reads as TGTGCCAGCAGCTTTCGGGGGAAGAGCTCCTACAATGAGCAGTTCTTC.

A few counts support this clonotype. For the CDR3, the DNA is TGTGCCAGCAGCAAGACAGGGTGGCAAGAGACCCAGTACTTC. Encoded protein: CASSKTGWQETQYF. The chain employs TRBV7-8 and TRBJ2-5; TRBD1 aligns across 7 bases. CDR1 SGHVS and CDR2 FQNEAQ come from the germline V gene. The CDR3 length is 14 residues. The V segment lost 5 bases and the J segment 2 bases; nucleotides outside the gene matches: 5.

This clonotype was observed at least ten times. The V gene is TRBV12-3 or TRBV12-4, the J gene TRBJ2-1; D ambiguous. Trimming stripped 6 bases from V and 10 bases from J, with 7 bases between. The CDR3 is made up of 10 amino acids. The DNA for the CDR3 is TGTGCCAGCAGCGCGGCGGAGCAGTTCTTC. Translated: CASSAAEQFF.

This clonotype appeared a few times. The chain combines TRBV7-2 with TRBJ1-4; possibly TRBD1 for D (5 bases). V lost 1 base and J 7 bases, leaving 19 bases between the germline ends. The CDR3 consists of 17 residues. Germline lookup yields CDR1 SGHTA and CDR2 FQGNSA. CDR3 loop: CASSLVSTGRIGEKLFF. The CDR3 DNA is TGTGCCAGCAGCTTAGTATCTACAGGAAGAATTGGTGAAAAACTGTTTTTT. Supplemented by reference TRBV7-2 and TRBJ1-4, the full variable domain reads GAGVSQSPSNKVTEKGKDVELRCDPISGHTALYWYRQSLGQGLEFLIYFQGNSAPDKSGLPSDRFSAERTGGSVSTLTIQRTQQEDSAVYLCASSLVSTGRIGEKLFFGSGTQLSVL.

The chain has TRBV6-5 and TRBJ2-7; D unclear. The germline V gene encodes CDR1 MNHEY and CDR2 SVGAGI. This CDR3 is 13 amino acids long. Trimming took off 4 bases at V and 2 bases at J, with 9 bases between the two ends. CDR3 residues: CASSWRRTYEQYF. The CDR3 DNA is TGTGCCAGCAGTTGGCGGAGAACCTACGAGCAGTACTTC.

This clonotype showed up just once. In DNA, the CDR3 is TGTGCCAGCAGTTACTACGCCGGAGACAATGAGCAGTTCTTC. As protein: CASSYYAGDNEQFF. J is TRBJ2-1 and V is TRBV6-8; no definite D call. Trimming left V 1 base short and J 5 bases short, with 9 bases between. Germline V lookup: CDR1 MNHGY, CDR2 SAAAGT. CDR3 length equals 14 residues.

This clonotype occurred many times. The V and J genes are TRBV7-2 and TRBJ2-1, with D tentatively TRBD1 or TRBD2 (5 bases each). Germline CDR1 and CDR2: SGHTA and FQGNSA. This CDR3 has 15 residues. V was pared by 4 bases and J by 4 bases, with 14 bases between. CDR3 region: CASSSPGTLYNEQFF. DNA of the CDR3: TGTGCCAGCAGCTCTCCCGGGACCCTATACAATGAGCAGTTCTTC. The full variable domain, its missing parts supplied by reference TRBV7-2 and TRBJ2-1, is GAGVSQSPSNKVTEKGKDVELRCDPISGHTALYWYRQSLGQGLEFLIYFQGNSAPDKSGLPSDRFSAERTGGSVSTLTIQRTQQEDSAVYLCASSSPGTLYNEQFFGPGTRLTVL.

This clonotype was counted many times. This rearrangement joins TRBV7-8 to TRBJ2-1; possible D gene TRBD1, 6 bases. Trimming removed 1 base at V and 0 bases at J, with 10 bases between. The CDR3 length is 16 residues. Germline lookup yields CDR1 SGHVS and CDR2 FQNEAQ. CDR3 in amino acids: CASSLGTASSYNEQFF. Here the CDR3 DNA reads TGTGCCAGCAGCTTAGGGACAGCGAGCTCCTACAATGAGCAGTTCTTC.